One sample yielded the 22 T cell receptor beta chains listed below, sequenced in a study of T-cell reconstitution after alpha-beta-depleted transplantation in children. TCRbeta library preparation incorporated unique molecular identifiers. TCRdb reanalysed the PCR reads using MiXCR and keeps one entry per CDR3 protein. This sample carries about 610,000 distinct CDR3 sequences, more than 9% of them seen once, and the ten largest clones take roughly 4%. Sequenced here: PBMCs from the stem cell graft donor, sampled from the stem cell graft. The receptors originated from a human donor who donated a stem cell graft to a child with acute myeloid leukemia.

The sample holds a few counts of this clonotype. The chain has TRBV2 and TRBJ2-2; 7 bases match TRBD2. This CDR3 spans 15 amino acids. After removal of 7 bases from V and 1 base from J, the junction contained 6 bases not matched to a gene. Germline CDR1 SNHLY, CDR2 FYNNEI. In nucleotides, the CDR3 is TGTGCCAGCAATATGGCTAGCGGGAACACCGGGGAGCTGTTTTTT. Translating it yields CASNMASGNTGELFF.

The chain links TRBV4-3 to TRBJ2-1, with TRBD1 matching over 7 bases. Germline V CDR1 and CDR2: LGHNA, YSLEER. The CDR3 is 16 amino acids. V gave up 0 bases and J gave up 3 bases; unmatched junction bases: 5. CDR3 bases: TGCGCCAGCAGCCAAGAGAGATGGGACAGCTACAATGAGCAGTTCTTC. This encodes CASSQERWDSYNEQFF.

This clonotype was observed a handful of times. The chain recombines TRBV6-2 or TRBV6-3 with TRBJ1-1, with D maybe TRBD1 (6 bases). Germline-derived CDR1 and CDR2 are MNHEY and SVGEGT. The CDR3 extends over 14 amino acids. V lost 6 bases to trimming and J lost 5 bases, with 16 bases between them. CDR3 amino acids: CASSRQGMGTEAFF. DNA of the CDR3: TGTGCCAGCAGCCGTCAGGGGATGGGGACTGAAGCTTTCTTT.

The rearrangement uses TRBV5-1 and TRBJ1-4; D might be TRBD1 (5 bases). V dropped 4 bases and J dropped 0 bases, with 13 bases sitting between them. CDR1 is SGHRS and CDR2 is YFSETQ in the germline V gene. The CDR3 runs to 16 residues. Here the CDR3 DNA reads TGCGCCAGCAGCAGCGGCCTGGGGGCAACTAATGAAAAACTGTTTTTT. Translated, it gives CASSSGLGATNEKLFF.

This clonotype was detected a few times. The gene calls are TRBV7-2 and TRBJ2-7, with D maybe TRBD2 (7 bases). Trimming cost V 1 base and J 3 bases, with 13 bases left between them. This CDR3 contains 15 residues. Germline assignment: CDR1 SGHTA and CDR2 FQGNSA. The CDR3 protein is CASSLVGGGIYEQYF. CDR3 nucleotides: TGTGCCAGCAGCTTAGTAGGGGGGGGGATCTACGAGCAGTACTTC. Based on the CDR3 plus reference TRBV7-2 and TRBJ2-7, the full variable domain is GAGVSQSPSNKVTEKGKDVELRCDPISGHTALYWYRQSLGQGLEFLIYFQGNSAPDKSGLPSDRFSAERTGGSVSTLTIQRTQQEDSAVYLCASSLVGGGIYEQYFGPGTRLTVT.

The gene calls are TRBV20-1 and TRBJ2-1; D unclear. V shed 6 bases and J shed 2 bases, with 14 bases lying between them. Looked up from germline, CDR1 is DFQATT and CDR2 is SNEGSKA (reference sequence). The CDR3 is made up of 14 amino acids. CDR3 DNA sequence: TGCAGTGCCCCTAAAGGGAAAGCCTACAATGAGCAGTTCTTC. It specifies CSAPKGKAYNEQFF.

This clonotype occurred a few times. At one end, the junction sequence differs from germline, possibly due to a read error. The chain carries TRBV7-2 and TRBJ2-3, with D unresolved. The germline V gene has CDR1 SGHTA and CDR2 FQGNSA. This CDR3 is 13 amino acids long. The CDR3 loop reads CVSSPTHPGTQYF. The CDR3 coding sequence is TGTGTCAGCAGCCCGACCCACCCCGGTACGCAGTATTTT.

This clonotype was observed a few times. The chain has TRBV4-3 and TRBJ2-7; TRBD2 matches at 11 bases. The V gene's germline CDR1 is LGHNA and CDR2 YSLEER. The J segment lost 7 bases and the V segment lost 1 base, leaving 9 bases of the junction unmatched. The CDR3 is 16 amino acids. The CDR3 nucleotides are TGCGCCAGCAGCCAAGGGATCGGGACTAGCGGAGTGGAGCAGTACTTC. This encodes CASSQGIGTSGVEQYF.

V gene TRBV12-3 or TRBV12-4 combines with J gene TRBJ1-2, with 10 bases identical to TRBD1. This CDR3 is built from 14 residues. Germline trimming cut 9 bases from V and 8 bases from J; bases unmatched to any gene: 12. The chain's CDR3 is CASGDRGRLLGYTF. The CDR3 region has the DNA TGTGCCAGTGGAGACAGGGGGCGGCTCTTAGGCTACACCTTC.

This clonotype was seen ten or more times. This sequence joins TRBV4-2 and TRBJ1-2; D is undetermined. Germline CDR1 LGHNA, CDR2 YNFKEQ. This CDR3 comprises 15 residues. V lost 0 bases, J lost 2 bases, and 10 bases lay in between. Here the CDR3 reads CASSQDLTSNYGYTF. The DNA of the CDR3 is TGTGCCAGCAGCCAAGATCTGACCTCAAACTATGGCTACACCTTC.

V gene TRBV5-1 combines with J gene TRBJ2-5; D is unclear. Germline V lookup: CDR1 SGHRS, CDR2 YFSETQ. There are 14 residues in the CDR3. V shed 0 bases and J shed 1 base, with 7 bases lying between them. CDR3 amino acids: CASSLAVSQETQYF. The CDR3 bases are TGCGCCAGCAGCTTGGCCGTCAGCCAAGAGACCCAGTACTTC.

This clonotype was counted a few times. J is TRBJ2-6 and V is TRBV27, with TRBD2 identical over 9 bases. V lost 3 bases and J lost 0; bases outside the gene matches: 9. The germline V gene encodes CDR1 MNHEY and CDR2 SMNVEV (reference sequence). CDR3 length equals 19 residues. Here the CDR3 reads CASSFQSSGINSGANVLTF. In nucleotides, the CDR3 is TGTGCCAGCAGTTTCCAGTCTAGCGGGATCAACTCTGGGGCCAACGTCCTGACTTTC.

This chain uses TRBV3-1 with TRBJ2-7; 10 nucleotides match TRBD1. The germline V gene has CDR1 LGHDT and CDR2 YNNKEL (reference sequence). The CDR3 covers 14 residues. Trimming at V came to 3 bases and at J to 6 bases, leaving 5 bases not matched to a gene. CDR3 bases: TGTGCCAGCAGCCAGGGGACAGGGGCGGGCGAGCAGTACTTC. Translating it yields CASSQGTGAGEQYF.

This clonotype was seen a few times. The genes are TRBV3-1 and TRBJ2-1, with 12 bases identical to TRBD2. Germline CDR1 and CDR2: LGHDT and YNNKEL (reference sequence). The CDR3 spans 17 residues. V dropped 0 bases and J dropped 7; count of bases not matched to a gene: 7. The CDR3 region is CASSQDRLAGVKNEQFF. The DNA of the CDR3 is TGTGCCAGCAGCCAAGATCGACTAGCGGGAGTTAAGAATGAGCAGTTCTTC.

The V and J genes are TRBV28 and TRBJ2-2; D is unresolved. The V end was cut by 5 bases, the J end by 6 bases, with 10 bases between. CDR1 is MDHEN and CDR2 is SYDVKM in the germline V gene. This CDR3 contains 13 residues. The CDR3 DNA reads TGTGCCAGCAGTGAATTTGGGGCCGGGGAGCTGTTTTTT. Translated: CASSEFGAGELFF.

This clonotype has more than one count but fewer than ten. The chain couples TRBV5-1 to TRBJ2-5; possibly TRBD1 or TRBD2 for D (6 bases each). Germline V lookup: CDR1 SGHRS, CDR2 YFSETQ. The CDR3 totals 15 residues. Trimming removed 2 bases from V and 2 bases from J, with 13 bases in between. Here the CDR3 DNA reads TGCGCCAGCAGCTTCGGAGGCGGGACACAAGAGACCCAGTACTTC. Translated: CASSFGGGTQETQYF.

This chain links TRBV5-1 with TRBJ2-1; possible D gene TRBD2, 7 bases. This CDR3 spans 14 amino acids. V lost 7 bases and J 4 bases, leaving 15 bases between the germline ends. In germline, CDR1 is SGHRS, CDR2 YFSETQ. The CDR3 sequence is CASWQGGGYNEQFF. The CDR3 bases are TGCGCCAGCTGGCAAGGGGGAGGGTACAATGAGCAGTTCTTC.

This clonotype occurred a few times. This chain joins TRBV6-2 or TRBV6-3 and TRBJ2-1; D might be TRBD1 (6 bases). V lost 6 bases and J 13 bases, leaving 13 bases between the germline ends. The CDR3 covers 11 residues. Germline CDR1 MNHEY, CDR2 SVGEGT. CDR3 in amino acids: CASSPDRSQFF. The CDR3 region has the DNA TGTGCCAGCAGCCCGGACAGAAGCCAGTTCTTC.

This clonotype occurred a few times. The junction departs from germline at one end; a sequencing error may be responsible. The chain employs TRBV7-6 and TRBJ2-7; 13 bases agree with TRBD2. The CDR3 has 14 amino acids. Per the germline V gene, CDR1 is SGHVS and CDR2 is FNYEAQ. The chain's CDR3 is CASTSLAGGLGRDF. CDR3 DNA: TGTGCCAGCACCTCACTAGCGGGAGGGCTGGGACGGGACTTC.

The sample holds many counts of this clonotype. This chain links TRBV6-2 or TRBV6-3 with TRBJ2-6, with D perhaps TRBD1 (6 bases). Looked up from germline, CDR1 is MNHEY and CDR2 is SVGEGT. Trimming shortened V by 3 bases and J by 0 bases, and 9 bases separated the two germline ends. The CDR3 extends over 16 amino acids. This CDR3 reads CASSYGGDSGANVLTF. The CDR3 DNA follows: TGTGCCAGCAGTTATGGGGGCGACTCTGGGGCCAACGTCCTGACTTTC.

This clonotype was counted only a few times. The chain couples TRBV5-6 to TRBJ1-2; D gene uncertain. Germline CDR1 SGHDT, CDR2 YYEEEE. This CDR3 comprises 14 residues. With 0 bases removed from V and 2 bases from J, the gap between germline ends came to 8 bases. This CDR3 is CASSLGAQNYGYTF. The CDR3, as DNA: TGTGCCAGCAGCTTGGGGGCGCAGAACTATGGCTACACCTTC.

This clonotype was observed many times. The chain couples TRBV28 to TRBJ2-4; 12 bases agree with TRBD2. There are 19 residues in the CDR3. In germline, CDR1 is MDHEN, CDR2 SYDVKM. V was clipped by 2 bases and J by 1 base; unmatched bases: 9. The CDR3 is CASSLGRLAGGIAKNIQYF. In DNA, the CDR3 is TGTGCCAGCAGTTTAGGGCGGCTAGCGGGAGGGATTGCCAAAAACATTCAGTACTTC. Using reference TRBV28 and TRBJ2-4 for the parts outside the CDR3, the full variable domain is DVKVTQSSRYLVKRTGEKVFLECVQDMDHENMFWYRQDPGLGLRLIYFSYDVKMKEKGDIPEGYSVSREKKERFSLILESASTNQTSMYLCASSLGRLAGGIAKNIQYFGAGTRLSVL.